Shown below are 29 T cell receptor beta chains from a single sample sequenced in a study of T cells in Graves' hyperthyroidism and ophthalmopathy. Authors of the study amplified TCR beta CDR3 regions from RNA transcripts. A set of HTBI primers served as the primers for a first-round RT-PCR of the TCR CDR3. Via MiXCR, TCRdb re-called the multiplex PCR reads, giving one row per CDR3 protein. The sample contains roughly 600,000 distinct CDR3 sequences, 13% to 15% of which appear only once. The specimen was blood. These receptors were collected from a woman in her 50s with Graves' ophthalmopathy.

This clonotype was counted many times. The chain uses TRBV7-9 and TRBJ2-7; TRBD1 matches 8 bases. The V gene end was trimmed by 6 bases and the J gene end by 2 bases; junction bases not matched to a gene: 3. The CDR3 length is 13 residues. CDR1 and CDR2 from the germline V gene are SEHNR and FQNEAQ (reference sequence). DNA for the CDR3: TGTGCCAGCAGGCCGGGACAGGCCTACGAGCAGTACTTC. This sequence encodes CASRPGQAYEQYF.

Comments on this clonotype: One junction end disagrees with the germline gene, perhaps due to a read error. The chain joins TRBV7-8 to TRBJ1-2, with unresolved D. The V gene's germline CDR1 is SGHVS and CDR2 FQNEAQ. This CDR3 region has 17 residues. CDR3 amino acids: CASSSSPVKPDRYGCTF. The CDR3 nucleotides read TGTGCCAGCAGCTCCTCACCCGTCAAACCCGATCGGTATGGCTGCACCTTC.

The DNA for the CDR3 is TGTGCCAGCAGTTCGCGGGAGGGTTACGAGCAGTACTTC. Protein product: CASSSREGYEQYF. The chain joins TRBV12-3 or TRBV12-4 to TRBJ2-7; TRBD2 matches 9 bases. The CDR3 has 13 amino acids. With 4 bases clipped from V and 4 bases from J, the junction kept 2 bases outside the gene matches.

Many counts were recorded for this clonotype. The CDR3 reads CSARSTSLTTDTQYF. The DNA of the CDR3 is TGCAGTGCTAGGAGCACTAGCCTTACCACAGATACGCAGTATTTT. The V call is TRBV20-1, the J call TRBJ2-3; D possibly corresponds to TRBD2 (6 bases). The CDR3 is made up of 15 amino acids. Germline lookup yields CDR1 DFQATT and CDR2 SNEGSKA (reference sequence). Trimming pared 3 bases from V and 2 bases from J, leaving 15 bases between.

Ten or more counts support this clonotype. V usage is TRBV7-8 and J usage is TRBJ2-3; TRBD1 is a possible D gene (5 bases). This CDR3 is built from 15 residues. The V end was cut by 3 bases, the J end by 0 bases, with 10 bases between. Germline loops: CDR1 SGHVS, CDR2 FQNEAQ. CDR3 bases: TGTGCCAGCAGCTTGGGGCAGAGAAGCACAGATACGCAGTATTTT. This translates into CASSLGQRSTDTQYF.

This clonotype has ten or more counts. The gene calls are TRBV28 and TRBJ2-1, with 8 bases aligning to TRBD2. V lost 4 bases, J lost 0 bases, and 14 bases stayed unmatched. CDR1 and CDR2 (germline): MDHEN, SYDVKM. The CDR3 extends over 19 amino acids. CDR3 sequence reads: CASSSSTPQSGSSYNEQFF. The DNA of the CDR3 is TGTGCCAGCAGTTCCTCGACCCCACAAAGCGGGAGCTCCTACAATGAGCAGTTCTTC.

This clonotype appeared many times. V and J are TRBV27 and TRBJ2-2; possible D gene TRBD2, 5 bases. The CDR3 has 13 residues. Germline CDR1 reads MNHEY; CDR2 reads SMNVEV (reference sequence). Deletions cut 4 bases from V and 3 bases from J, with 6 bases between. Here the CDR3 reads CASSSDYTGELFF. CDR3 nucleotide sequence: TGTGCCAGCAGTTCGGACTACACCGGGGAGCTGTTTTTT.

This clonotype was seen repeatedly, ten times or more. The chain is built from TRBV20-1 and TRBJ1-2; no clear D. The germline V and J ends were trimmed by 5 bases and 2 bases, with 15 bases remaining between them. CDR3 length equals 14 residues. Looked up from germline, CDR1 is DFQATT and CDR2 is SNEGSKA (reference sequence). The DNA for the CDR3 is TGCAGTGCTGACCGGGGAGGTACGAACTATGGCTACACCTTC. It is translated as CSADRGGTNYGYTF.

To note about this clonotype: It may be a read error: a sequence one base away is much more abundant. In DNA, the CDR3 is TGTGCCAGCAGTCCAGCAGGCAGGCCGGCGTACGAGCAGTACTTC. It encodes CASSPAGRPAYEQYF. The chain uses TRBV7-9 and TRBJ2-7; the D is unclear. Germline assignment: CDR1 SEHNR and CDR2 FQNEAQ (reference sequence). The CDR3 extends over 15 amino acids. V dropped 6 bases and J dropped 4 bases, with 19 bases sitting between them.

This clonotype is categorized as medium-sized. This chain uses TRBV2 with TRBJ1-1; TRBD1 matches at 7 bases. CDR1 is SNHLY and CDR2 is FYNNEI in the germline V gene. This CDR3 comprises 15 residues. Unmatched junction bases numbered 2, after V lost 1 base and J lost 0 bases. The chain's CDR3 is CASSEGTGLNTEAFF. CDR3 DNA: TGTGCCAGCAGTGAAGGGACAGGCTTGAACACTGAAGCTTTCTTT.

This clonotype showed up many times. The chain is built from TRBV12-3 or TRBV12-4 and TRBJ1-1, with D maybe TRBD1 (5 bases). This CDR3 has 14 residues. Trimming shortened V by 4 bases and J by 1 base, and 10 bases separated the two germline ends. The CDR3 coding sequence is TGTGCCAGCAGTTCTCGGGACGGGAACACTGAAGCTTTCTTT. Translated, it gives CASSSRDGNTEAFF.

This clonotype was counted many times. The chain has TRBV5-8 and TRBJ1-5; D perhaps matches TRBD1 (5 bases). The CDR3 extends over 12 amino acids. The germline V gene has CDR1 SGHTS and CDR2 YDEGEE. Trimming left V 3 bases short and J 6 bases short, with 7 bases between. The CDR3: CASSWGGQPQHF. Here the CDR3 DNA reads TGTGCCAGCAGCTGGGGGGGTCAGCCCCAGCATTTT.

There are many counts of this clonotype. The chain has TRBV6-5 and TRBJ1-1; 12 nucleotides align to TRBD1. With 2 bases clipped from V and 10 bases from J, the junction kept 5 bases outside the gene matches. This CDR3 contains 14 residues. CDR1 and CDR2 from the germline V gene are MNHEY and SVGAGI. The CDR3 sequence: CASSYGTGGAVAFF. CDR3 bases: TGTGCCAGCAGTTACGGGACAGGGGGCGCCGTAGCTTTCTTT.

Only one count was recorded for this clonotype. The chain joins TRBV6-1 to TRBJ2-1; D remains unclear. Germline V gene sequence: CDR1 MNHNS, CDR2 SASEGT. The V end lost 2 bases, the J end lost 11 bases, and 7 bases lay between the germline ends. The CDR3 consists of 11 residues. The CDR3: CASSECDKQFF. The CDR3 bases are TGTGCCAGCAGTGAATGTGATAAGCAGTTCTTC.

As for this clonotype: A junction boundary mismatches the germline segment, possibly from a read error. This chain connects TRBV7-7 to TRBJ2-3; D gene unclear. Germline assignment: CDR1 SSHAT and CDR2 FNYEAQ (reference sequence). This CDR3 has 14 amino acids. CDR3 coding DNA: TGTGCTAGCAGCTCTCGGCTTGGCACAGATACGCAGTATTTT. Protein product: CASSSRLGTDTQYF. The complete variable domain, with remaining parts taken from reference TRBV7-7 and TRBJ2-3, reads GAGVSQSPRYKVTKRGQDVTLRCDPISSHATLYWYQQALGQGPEFLTYFNYEAQPDKSGLPSDRFSAERPEGSISTLTIQRTEQRDSAMYRCASSSRLGTDTQYFGPGTRLTVL.

The rearrangement joins TRBV19 to TRBJ2-7, with 9 bases that match TRBD1. The CDR3 sequence is 12 residues long. The germline V gene has CDR1 LNHDA and CDR2 SQIVND (reference sequence). The trim removed 8 bases at V and 5 bases at J, leaving 4 bases unmatched. The CDR3 reads CASHGQGNEQYF. The CDR3 region has the DNA TGTGCCAGTCACGGACAGGGGAACGAGCAGTACTTC.

The sample holds many counts of this clonotype. This chain connects TRBV2 to TRBJ2-7; no reliable D call. This CDR3 contains 11 residues. The germline V gene has CDR1 SNHLY and CDR2 FYNNEI. The V end was cut by 5 bases, the J end by 9 bases, with 11 bases between. The CDR3 loop is CASSQLSMQYF. CDR3 in DNA: TGTGCCAGCAGTCAGCTCAGTATGCAGTACTTC.

This clonotype was seen a few times. The chain joins TRBV30 to TRBJ1-6; D may be TRBD1 (6 bases). This CDR3 has 15 residues. V gave up 4 bases and J gave up 7 bases, with 17 bases separating them. Germline V lookup: CDR1 GTSNPN, CDR2 SVGIG (reference sequence). CDR3 bases: TGTGCCTGGAACCACTTTACAGGGTTGAATTCACCCCTCCACTTT. It yields the protein CAWNHFTGLNSPLHF.

The rearrangement links TRBV9 to TRBJ1-2; TRBD1 matches at 12 bases. Losses at the gene ends were 4 bases for V and 6 bases for J; bases not matched to a gene: 13. From germline, CDR1 is SGDLS and CDR2 YYNGEE. This CDR3 has 17 amino acids. The CDR3 DNA reads as TGTGCCAGCAGCCGATCCGGGACAGGGGGCTCGGATGATGGCTACACCTTC. Amino acids: CASSRSGTGGSDDGYTF.

The genes are TRBV2 and TRBJ2-1, with 11 bases identical to TRBD2. The germline gives CDR1 SNHLY, CDR2 FYNNEI. The trim removed 4 bases at V and 8 bases at J, leaving 7 bases unmatched. The CDR3 sequence is 15 residues long. CDR3 in amino acids: CASSGLAGGRDEQFF. The CDR3 bases are TGTGCCAGCAGTGGGCTAGCGGGAGGCCGGGATGAGCAGTTCTTC.

This clonotype has just a few counts. The CDR3 region is CASSQVSGTHGYTF. The CDR3 DNA reads as TGTGCCAGCAGCCAAGTTTCGGGAACGCATGGCTACACCTTC. The rearrangement uses TRBV3-1 and TRBJ1-2, with D unresolved. Germline V gene data show CDR1 as LGHDT and CDR2 as YNNKEL (reference sequence). V lost 1 base, J lost 6 bases, and 12 bases lay in between. This CDR3 region has 14 residues. Full variable domain (rest looked up from reference TRBV3-1 and TRBJ1-2): DTAVSQTPKYLVTQMGNDKSIKCEQNLGHDTMYWYKQDSKKFLKIMFSYNNKELIINETVPNRFSPKSPDKAHLNLHINSLELGDSAVYFCASSQVSGTHGYTFGSGTRLTVV.

This clonotype was seen repeatedly, ten times or more. V is TRBV6-2 or TRBV6-3 and J is TRBJ2-1; D is possibly TRBD1 or TRBD2 (5 bases each). Trimming removed 0 bases from V and 0 bases from J, with 6 bases in between. The V gene's germline CDR1 is MNHEY and CDR2 SVGEGT. The CDR3 consists of 15 residues. In DNA, the CDR3 is TGTGCCAGCAGTTACTCTGGGGGCTCCTACAATGAGCAGTTCTTC. Encoded protein: CASSYSGGSYNEQFF.

This clonotype came up many times. The chain joins TRBV28 to TRBJ2-1; TRBD1 aligns across 7 bases. Germline loops: CDR1 MDHEN, CDR2 SYDVKM. This CDR3 has 14 residues. V gave up 2 bases and J gave up 10 bases; unmatched junction bases: 8. The DNA of the CDR3 is TGTGCCAGCAGTTTAGGTGGCAGGGGGAAAGAGCAGTTCTTC. Encoded protein: CASSLGGRGKEQFF. Drawing the rest from reference TRBV28 and TRBJ2-1, the complete variable domain is DVKVTQSSRYLVKRTGEKVFLECVQDMDHENMFWYRQDPGLGLRLIYFSYDVKMKEKGDIPEGYSVSREKKERFSLILESASTNQTSMYLCASSLGGRGKEQFFGPGTRLTVL.

This clonotype was recorded at least ten times. This chain uses TRBV30 with TRBJ1-2, with 12 bases that match TRBD1. Germline lookup yields CDR1 GTSNPN and CDR2 SVGIG (reference sequence). Unmatched junction bases numbered 9, after V lost 2 bases and J lost 8 bases. There are 15 residues in the CDR3. CDR3 sequence reads: CAWSITGQGATGYTF. In DNA, the CDR3 is TGTGCCTGGAGTATCACGGGACAGGGGGCAACCGGCTACACCTTC.

This clonotype was picked up many times. V and J are TRBV30 and TRBJ1-5; D is ambiguous. V lost 0 bases, J lost 5 bases, and 5 bases lay in between. Per the germline V gene, CDR1 is GTSNPN and CDR2 is SVGIG (reference sequence). The CDR3 spans 12 residues. CDR3 in DNA: TGTGCCTGGAGTGTTATGGATCAGCCCCAGCATTTT. It translates to CAWSVMDQPQHF. Based on the CDR3 plus reference TRBV30 and TRBJ1-5, the full variable domain is SQTIHQWPATLVQPVGSPLSLECTVEGTSNPNLYWYRQAAGRGLQLLFYSVGIGQISSEVPQNLSASRPQDRQFILSSKKLLLSDSGFYLCAWSVMDQPQHFGDGTRLSIL.

This clonotype was recorded many times. The chain uses TRBV20-1 and TRBJ2-1, with 12 nucleotides matching TRBD2. The V gene's germline CDR1 is DFQATT and CDR2 SNEGSKA (reference sequence). The CDR3 length is 15 residues. Trimming cost V 0 bases and J 6 bases; bases outside gene matches: 3. Here the CDR3 reads CSARDPLAGGNEQFF. The CDR3 nucleotides read TGCAGTGCTAGAGATCCACTAGCGGGAGGCAATGAGCAGTTCTTC.

This clonotype has a handful of counts. A much larger clone lies a single base off, so this may be a read error. The V gene is TRBV6-2 or TRBV6-3, the J gene TRBJ2-7; TRBD1 or TRBD2 may be the D gene (5 bases each). Germline CDR1 reads MNHEY; CDR2 reads SVGEGT. The CDR3 is 18 residues long. The CDR3 is CASSYSGVLSQRSYGQYF. The DNA of the CDR3 is TGTGCCAGCAGTTACTCGGGGGTACTCTCACAGCGTTCCTACGGGCAGTACTTC.

The V call is TRBV20-1, the J call TRBJ2-1, with D possibly TRBD2 on 6 matching bases. Trimming removed 2 bases at V and 0 bases at J, with 17 bases between. The germline V gene has CDR1 DFQATT and CDR2 SNEGSKA (reference sequence). The CDR3 is made up of 17 amino acids. This chain's CDR3 is CSARKGYAGFSYNEQFF. As DNA, the CDR3 is TGCAGTGCTAGAAAGGGTTATGCGGGATTCTCCTACAATGAGCAGTTCTTC.

This clonotype came up a few times. This chain connects TRBV5-1 to TRBJ1-6; no firm D call. CDR1 and CDR2 from the germline V gene are SGHRS and YFSETQ. Trimming took off 0 bases at V and 0 bases at J, with 7 bases between the two ends. The CDR3 loop spans 16 amino acids. Here the CDR3 reads CASSLGGSSYNSPLHF. The CDR3 DNA reads as TGCGCCAGCAGCTTGGGGGGAAGCTCCTATAATTCACCCCTCCACTTT.